This TCR beta chain was recovered during a study of blood T cell repertoires in COVID-19. Whole-study context: Material from acute and convalescent COVID-19 was sourced from the United States, Italy and Spain. T cells, B-cell-depleted T cells, or PBMCs supplied cDNA or gDNA.

Authors' methods: For nucleated cells, counts were estimated from reference gene primer amplification. The assay was immunoSEQ multiplex PCR, and TCRdb's table has in-frame clones only and misses some. Clone size and V and J calls were adopted from that table, with D and trimming inferred from the DNA. The sample has under 250,000 clones; roughly 80% are singletons. The sequencing sample was made of peripheral blood. The clonotype was recovered from a young woman with acute or convalescent COVID-19.

The CDR3 coding sequence is TGTGCCAGCAGTTCCCATACAGGGACCTATGGCTACACCTTC. It codes for CASSSHTGTYGYTF. The chain couples TRBV28 to TRBJ1-2; a possible D gene is TRBD1 (6 bases). Deletions cut 4 bases from V and 4 bases from J, with 13 bases between. Germline loops: CDR1 MDHEN, CDR2 SYDVKM. CDR3 length equals 14 residues.